The 10 T cell receptor beta chains presented below share a single source sample, sequenced in a study of chemoradiotherapy in HPV16-positive cancers. The method was immunoSEQ multiplex PCR; TCRdb's version includes in-frame clones alone and lacks a portion of them. The table shows about 6,200 clones, with roughly four fifths occurring only once. The source material was tumor tissue, sampled from a patient who underwent chemoradiotherapy. The receptor set was obtained from a human donor with HPV-associated anogenital cancer.

The rearrangement joins TRBV10-1 to TRBJ1-3; D is unclear. This CDR3 is 13 amino acids long. Germline CDR1 reads WNHNN; CDR2 reads SYGVQD (reference sequence). The V and J ends lost 5 bases and 4 bases respectively, with 9 bases between them. Here the CDR3 reads CASSQRLGNTIYF. Here the CDR3 DNA reads TGCGCCAGCAGTCAACGACTCGGAAACACCATATATTTT.

This chain uses TRBV10-2 with TRBJ1-5; tentative D call: TRBD1 (6 bases). The V end was cut by 8 bases, the J end by 6 bases, with 14 bases between. The CDR3 runs 13 residues. The V gene's germline CDR1 is WSHSY and CDR2 SAAADI. CDR3 in amino acids: CASALGQGQPQHF. The CDR3 DNA follows: TGCGCCAGCGCGCTGGGACAAGGTCAGCCCCAGCATTTT.

The chain has TRBV9 and TRBJ2-1; no reliable D call. V was pared by 0 bases and J by 12 bases, with 13 bases between. Germline V gene sequence: CDR1 SGDLS, CDR2 YYNGEE. This CDR3 is built from 13 residues. DNA of the CDR3: TGTGCCAGCAGCGTAGAGGTAACGGGTGGGCAGTTCTTC. Translating gives CASSVEVTGGQFF.

This chain connects TRBV6-5 to TRBJ1-2; D is possibly TRBD1 (6 bases). The V end was cut by 2 bases, the J end by 4 bases, with 11 bases between. CDR3 size: 14 residues. Germline assignment: CDR1 MNHEY and CDR2 SVGAGI. The CDR3 is CASSYDGGPYGYTF. CDR3 in DNA: TGTGCCAGCAGTTACGATGGGGGGCCCTATGGCTACACCTTC.

The chain uses TRBV9 and TRBJ1-1, with a possible D match to TRBD1 (5 bases). Trimming left V 3 bases short and J 3 bases short, with 12 bases between. Per germline, CDR1 SGDLS and CDR2 YYNGEE. There are 14 residues in the CDR3. CDR3 amino acids: CASSGDEWDTEAFF. Written as DNA, the CDR3 is TGTGCCAGCAGCGGGGACGAGTGGGACACTGAAGCTTTCTTT.

The J gene is TRBJ1-1, the V gene TRBV11-2; D ambiguous. This CDR3 has 14 residues. Trimming cost V 4 bases and J 2 bases, with 11 bases left between them. Germline values: CDR1 SGHAT, CDR2 FQNNGV. The CDR3 is CASSSQGPNTEAFF. In DNA, the CDR3 is TGTGCCAGCAGCTCTCAAGGTCCTAACACTGAAGCTTTCTTT.

Points on this clone: Other DNA sequences in this specimen translate into the identical CDR3. The chain combines TRBV15 with TRBJ1-5; D possibly corresponds to TRBD1 (5 bases). V was clipped by 0 bases and J by 4 bases, with 10 bases between them. CDR3 length: 15 amino acids. Germline V lookup: CDR1 LNHNV, CDR2 YYDKDF (reference sequence). The DNA for the CDR3 is TGTGCCACCAGCAGAGATCCCGGGGGGAATCAGCCCCAGCATTTT. This gives the protein CATSRDPGGNQPQHF.

The chain links TRBV5-1 to TRBJ2-7; 9 nucleotides match TRBD2. CDR3 length equals 19 residues. Germline CDR1 is SGHRS and CDR2 is YFSETQ. The junction had 19 bases not matched to a gene; V was cut back by 0 bases and J by 6 bases. CDR3 in DNA: TGCGCCAGCAGCTTGGCCGTGCTAGCGGGATCTCTCAAGGTGGGCGAGCAGTACTTC. This encodes CASSLAVLAGSLKVGEQYF.

The V call is TRBV9, the J call TRBJ2-7; D might be TRBD2 (6 bases). CDR1 SGDLS and CDR2 YYNGEE come from the germline V gene. This CDR3 comprises 15 residues. Between the trimmed V and J ends, which lost 0 bases and 0 bases, there was a span of 10 bases. Here the CDR3 DNA reads TGTGCCAGCAGCGTAGGCCCTAGCGCCTCCTACGAGCAGTACTTC. This translates into CASSVGPSASYEQYF.

V gene TRBV21-1 combines with J gene TRBJ2-3; the table's D call of TRBD1 was not tested on the DNA. TRBV21-1 constitutes a pseudogene. The CDR3 has 16 residues. The CDR3, as DNA: TGTGCCAGCATCGAAGGGGGACAGGGGTTTTCAGATACGCAGTATTTT. It codes for CASIEGGQGFSDTQYF.